This record concerns one T cell receptor beta chain sequence. Antigen specificity is unknown. Other DNA sequences in this specimen translate into the identical CDR3. Assay: immunoSEQ multiplex PCR; the TCRdb copy retains only in-frame clones and omits some. The table lists thousands of clones, nearly 85% of them singletons. This specimen comes from a study of follicular helper T cells after annual influenza vaccination. Study-wide results and limits: Day 7 ICOS+CD38+ clones later appeared mostly in ICOS-CD38- cTfh.

The CDR3 is 13 residues long. V shed 1 base and J shed 1 base, with 7 bases lying between them. Germline V CDR1 and CDR2: SQVTM, ANQGSEA. The sample's time point: 2015-2016 season, 7 days after influenza vaccination. The receptor's source is an adult who received the influenza vaccine. V is TRBV29-1 and J is TRBJ2-5; D not resolved. The sequenced sample was CXCR5+ CD38- circulating T follicular helper cells from blood, obtained 7 days after influenza vaccination. As to subset: circulating Tfh, non-naive CD4+CXCR5+PD-1+ (ICOS+CD38+ or ICOS-CD38-). CDR3 sequence: CSVEGGAQETQYF. Here the CDR3 DNA reads TGCAGCGTTGAAGGAGGAGCCCAAGAGACCCAGTACTTC.